This paragraph reports one TCR beta chain. Its target is not known. The donors were part of the validation cohort of some 120 subjects. That cohort was separate from the first cohort, which comprised 700 or so subjects. Germline V gene sequence: CDR1 MNHNS, CDR2 SASEGT. Trimming removed 6 bases at V and 13 bases at J, with 13 bases between. The CDR3 runs to 12 residues. The data are from a study of cytomegalovirus exposure and HLA in healthy donors. Study findings and constraints: Researchers catalogued about 160 TCR beta chains as cytomegalovirus-associated. Diagnosis of cytomegalovirus status made by the classifier reportedly showed high specificity and sensitivity. For most TCR sequences rarity was the rule, although some public TCRs occurred in many donors.

TCRdb's copy holds only in-frame clones and misses some; the assay was immunoSEQ multiplex PCR. The repertoire holds about 130,000 clones, with around nine tenths as singletons. Sequencing was performed on PBMCs. The clonotype originates from a man aged 25 to 40 in good health and CMV-seronegative. The chain recombines TRBV6-1 with TRBJ1-6; D gene unclear. In nucleotides, the CDR3 is TGTGCCAGCAGCCCAGCGTCGGTCCCCCTCCACTTT. Protein product: CASSPASVPLHF.